A selection of T cell receptor beta chains follows, all from one sample in a study of blood T cell repertoires in COVID-19. The protocol was immunoSEQ multiplex PCR, while the TCRdb copy is restricted to in-frame clones and leaves out a portion. Found here are 150,000 to 250,000 clones, about 93% of them singletons; the top ten hold approximately 0.8%. The sample taken for sequencing was peripheral blood. Source of these receptors: a man aged 25 to 40 with COVID-19, enrolled during active disease. The CDR3 runs from the conserved cysteine through the conserved F or W. Fields, in order: D gene, J gene, clone size, CDR3 length, V gene, CDR3 DNA, CDR3 protein. A D gene is named only where the DNA matches it firmly. A clone size is listed for some rows: how often the clone was seen (once, few, many), or a class if it is expanded.

d_call: TRBD1; j_call: TRBJ1-2; clone_size: .; cdr3_length: 16; v_call: TRBV11-2; cdr3_nt: TGTGCCAGCAGCCCCTACCGAGGACAGGGCGACTATGGCTACACCTTC; cdr3_aa: CASSPYRGQGDYGYTF
d_call: .; j_call: TRBJ2-7; clone_size: .; cdr3_length: 13; v_call: TRBV7-9; cdr3_nt: TGTGCCAGCAGCTTACAGGACTCCTACGAGCAGTACTTC; cdr3_aa: CASSLQDSYEQYF
d_call: TRBD2; j_call: TRBJ2-1; clone_size: once; cdr3_length: 17; v_call: TRBV10-3; cdr3_nt: TGTGCCATCAGTGACGGGACTAGCGGGGGCAGAAAAAATGAGCAGTTCTTC; cdr3_aa: CAISDGTSGGRKNEQFF
d_call: .; j_call: TRBJ1-5; clone_size: .; cdr3_length: 14; v_call: TRBV6-1; cdr3_nt: TGTGCCAGCAGTGACAGGGCGGCGGACCAGCCCCAGCATTTT; cdr3_aa: CASSDRAADQPQHF
d_call: .; j_call: TRBJ2-7; clone_size: .; cdr3_length: 14; v_call: TRBV3-1/TRBV3-2; cdr3_nt: TGTGCCAGCAGCCAAGATTATCAGGGTGGCGAGCAGTACTTC; cdr3_aa: CASSQDYQGGEQYF
d_call: .; j_call: TRBJ1-3; clone_size: .; cdr3_length: 15; v_call: TRBV19; cdr3_nt: TGTGCCAGTAGTATAAACGGGGTCTCTGGAAACACCATATATTTT; cdr3_aa: CASSINGVSGNTIYF
d_call: .; j_call: TRBJ1-2; clone_size: .; cdr3_length: 13; v_call: TRBV10-2; cdr3_nt: TGCGCCAGCAGTGAGGTTTCAAACTATGGCTACACCTTC; cdr3_aa: CASSEVSNYGYTF
d_call: TRBD1; j_call: TRBJ2-7; clone_size: .; cdr3_length: 21; v_call: TRBV10-3; cdr3_nt: TGTGCCATCAGTGAGTCGTGGACAGGGGACGCATACAACCTTGGCTCCTACGAGCAGTACTTC; cdr3_aa: CAISESWTGDAYNLGSYEQYF
d_call: TRBD1; j_call: TRBJ1-2; clone_size: .; cdr3_length: 14; v_call: TRBV5-6; cdr3_nt: TGTGCCAGCAGCTTGGAACAGGGGGCGAAAGGCTACACCTTC; cdr3_aa: CASSLEQGAKGYTF
d_call: .; j_call: TRBJ1-6; clone_size: .; cdr3_length: 12; v_call: TRBV15; cdr3_nt: TGTGCCACAGGGGCGTTTAATTCACCCCTCCACTTT; cdr3_aa: CATGAFNSPLHF
d_call: .; j_call: TRBJ2-4; clone_size: .; cdr3_length: 13; v_call: TRBV7-9; cdr3_nt: TGTGCCAGCAGCATCACCTTCGGGGGCATTCAGTACTTC; cdr3_aa: CASSITFGGIQYF
d_call: TRBD2; j_call: TRBJ2-7; clone_size: .; cdr3_length: 15; v_call: TRBV5-6; cdr3_nt: TGTGCCAGCAGCTTTCAGGGAGGGCCTATCCACGAGCAGTACTTC; cdr3_aa: CASSFQGGPIHEQYF
d_call: .; j_call: TRBJ1-2; clone_size: .; cdr3_length: 15; v_call: TRBV6-4; cdr3_nt: TGTGCCAGCAGCCCAACCCCAGGGGTTAACTATGGCTACACCTTC; cdr3_aa: CASSPTPGVNYGYTF
d_call: .; j_call: TRBJ1-2; clone_size: .; cdr3_length: 15; v_call: TRBV19; cdr3_nt: TGTGCCAGTAACGACATGGGGGGTTCGGTCTATGGCTACACCTTC; cdr3_aa: CASNDMGGSVYGYTF
d_call: TRBD2; j_call: TRBJ2-5; clone_size: .; cdr3_length: 16; v_call: TRBV9; cdr3_nt: TGTGCCAGCAGCGTAGCTGGCGGGGGGGCTTGGGAGACCCAGTACTTC; cdr3_aa: CASSVAGGGAWETQYF